The 28 T cell receptor beta chains given below trace back to one sample, sequenced in a study of blood T cell repertoires in COVID-19. The protocol was immunoSEQ multiplex PCR, while the TCRdb copy is restricted to in-frame clones and leaves out a portion. The sample includes a few hundred thousand clones, 65% to 90% of them seen just once. The source material was PBMCs or T cells enriched from blood (not recorded which). These receptor sequences come from a woman younger than 35 who had recovered from COVID-19.

This chain joins TRBV5-4 and TRBJ1-2, with TRBD1 matching 12 bases. With 4 bases clipped from V and 6 bases from J, the junction kept 7 bases outside the gene matches. Germline V gives CDR1 SGHNT, CDR2 YYREEE (reference sequence). This CDR3 comprises 15 residues. The DNA for the CDR3 is TGTGCCAGCAGCCCTGGGGACAGGGGGCGAGATGGCTACACCTTC. It encodes CASSPGDRGRDGYTF.

V is TRBV27 and J is TRBJ2-5; unclear D gene. The germline V and J ends were trimmed by 4 bases and 5 bases, with 8 bases remaining between them. Germline V gene data show CDR1 as MNHEY and CDR2 as SMNVEV (reference sequence). The CDR3 is 12 residues long. In nucleotides, the CDR3 is TGTGCCAGCAGTTCTCTCGGGGAGACCCAGTACTTC. The encoded protein is CASSSLGETQYF.

J is TRBJ2-7 and V is TRBV5-5, with a weak D call TRBD1 (6 bases). Germline CDR1 is SGHKS and CDR2 is YYEKEE (reference sequence). The CDR3 totals 12 residues. V shed 5 bases and J shed 3 bases, with 9 bases lying between them. The CDR3 loop reads CASRKDSYEQYF. CDR3 sequence (DNA): TGTGCCAGCAGAAAGGACAGCTACGAGCAGTACTTC.

The chain uses TRBV6-4 and TRBJ2-1; perhaps TRBD1 as D (6 bases). Looked up from germline, CDR1 is MRHNA and CDR2 is SNTAGT. The CDR3 contains 9 residues. V shed 8 bases and J shed 14 bases, with 10 bases lying between them. Here the CDR3 DNA reads TGTGCCAGCGGGACAAGGAAGTTCTTC. Translation gives CASGTRKFF.

Worth noting for this clone: A read error may produce the germline difference seen at one junction end. The chain joins TRBV4-1 to TRBJ2-5, with 7 bases lining up with TRBD1. In germline, CDR1 is MGHRA, CDR2 YSYEKL. The CDR3 loop spans 13 amino acids. The CDR3 loop reads CASSPQLRGQQDF. The CDR3 DNA is TGCGCCAGCAGCCCCCAACTCCGGGGACAGCAGGACTTC.

The sample holds a few counts of this clone. This rearrangement joins TRBV5-1 to TRBJ2-1; 9 bases are a match to TRBD1. The CDR3 is 14 residues long. The J segment lost 4 bases and the V segment lost 5 bases, leaving 4 bases of the junction unmatched. Per the germline V gene, CDR1 is SGHRS and CDR2 is YFSETQ. The CDR3 sequence is CASRGGQGYNEQFF. CDR3 nucleotide sequence: TGCGCCAGCAGGGGGGGACAGGGTTACAATGAGCAGTTCTTC.

J is TRBJ1-1 and V is TRBV2; the match to TRBD1 covers 7 bases. The V gene's germline CDR1 is SNHLY and CDR2 FYNNEI. V was clipped by 2 bases and J by 5 bases; unmatched bases: 2. This CDR3 is built from 13 residues. The chain's CDR3 is CASSEQGETEAFF. The CDR3 DNA sequence: TGTGCCAGCAGTGAACAGGGGGAGACTGAAGCTTTCTTT. Full variable domain (remainder filled in from reference TRBV2 and TRBJ1-1): EPEVTQTPSHQVTQMGQEVILRCVPISNHLYFYWYRQILGQKVEFLVSFYNNEISEKSEIFDDQFSVERPDGSNFTLKIRSTKLEDSAMYFCASSEQGETEAFFGQGTRLTVV.

J is TRBJ2-6 and V is TRBV30; TRBD1 might be the D (5 bases). Trimming shortened V by 0 bases and J by 2 bases, and 8 bases separated the two germline ends. The germline V gene encodes CDR1 GTSNPN and CDR2 SVGIG (reference sequence). The CDR3 loop spans 15 amino acids. The CDR3 here is CAWSVRRAGANVLTF. In DNA, the CDR3 is TGTGCCTGGAGTGTACGCAGGGCTGGGGCCAACGTCCTGACTTTC.

There are a few counts of this clone. The V gene is TRBV18, the J gene TRBJ2-1, with D maybe TRBD2 (6 bases). The CDR3 contains 15 residues. Trimming removed 2 bases from V and 8 bases from J, with 16 bases in between. Germline V gene data show CDR1 as KGHSH and CDR2 as LQKENI. The chain's CDR3 is CASSPNEGGWYEQFF. The CDR3 region has the DNA TGTGCCAGCTCACCAAACGAAGGAGGGTGGTATGAGCAGTTCTTC.

V usage is TRBV19 and J usage is TRBJ2-3; TRBD2 aligns across 8 bases. CDR3 size: 15 residues. V lost 4 bases to trimming and J lost 0 bases; unmatched junction nucleotides: 3. Germline CDR1 reads LNHDA; CDR2 reads SQIVND (reference sequence). In nucleotides, the CDR3 is TGTGCCAGTAGTAGCGGGGGGACTAGCACAGATACGCAGTATTTT. Translated, it gives CASSSGGTSTDTQYF.

The rearrangement links TRBV7-9 to TRBJ1-5; D might be TRBD1 (5 bases). Germline V gives CDR1 SEHNR, CDR2 FQNEAQ (reference sequence). The V and J ends lost 1 base and 3 bases respectively, with 10 bases between them. The CDR3 runs to 15 residues. Here the CDR3 reads CASSLGSTANQPQHF. CDR3 nucleotide sequence: TGTGCCAGCAGCTTAGGTTCGACAGCCAATCAGCCCCAGCATTTT.

This clone was detected only once. The chain employs TRBV9 and TRBJ1-2; the D is unclear. The V and J ends lost 4 bases and 8 bases respectively, with 12 bases between them. The CDR3 loop spans 12 amino acids. Germline CDR1 reads SGDLS; CDR2 reads YYNGEE. The CDR3 DNA reads TGTGCCAGCAGCTCCAGACCGGAGGGCTACACCTTC. Amino acid sequence: CASSSRPEGYTF.

The J gene is TRBJ1-3, the V gene TRBV12-3 or TRBV12-4; D is ambiguous. This CDR3 is 13 amino acids long. Trimming took 3 bases from V and 3 from J, leaving 6 bases between them. The CDR3 sequence is CASSFNNGNTIYF. The CDR3 region has the DNA TGTGCCAGCAGTTTTAATAATGGAAACACCATATATTTT.

The V call is TRBV6-5, the J call TRBJ1-1; D unresolved. Germline loops: CDR1 MNHEY, CDR2 SVGAGI. Trimming stripped 3 bases from V and 4 bases from J, with 12 bases between. CDR3 length: 14 amino acids. CDR3 bases: TGTGCCAGCAGTTATTCTCCGGGAGTCACTGAAGCTTTCTTT. Its protein product is CASSYSPGVTEAFF.

This chain joins TRBV19 and TRBJ1-5; D is perhaps TRBD1 (5 bases). Germline lookup yields CDR1 LNHDA and CDR2 SQIVND (reference sequence). The V and J ends lost 2 bases and 3 bases respectively, with 14 bases between them. The CDR3 loop spans 16 amino acids. The CDR3 nucleotides read TGTGCCAGTAGTATAATGGGGGGTCGTACCAATCAGCCCCAGCATTTT. It translates to CASSIMGGRTNQPQHF.

This clone was observed once. The CDR3: CASRKMGQAESEKLFF. CDR3 nucleotides: TGTGCCAGCAGGAAAATGGGACAGGCGGAATCTGAAAAACTGTTTTTT. The chain employs TRBV27 and TRBJ1-4; 8 nucleotides align to TRBD1. With V trimmed by 6 bases and J by 7 bases, 13 bases remained unmatched. Germline-derived CDR1 and CDR2 are MNHEY and SMNVEV (reference sequence). The CDR3 spans 16 residues.

The rearrangement joins TRBV4-2 to TRBJ2-1; 7 nucleotides align to TRBD2. From germline, CDR1 is LGHNA and CDR2 YNFKEQ. This CDR3 region has 17 residues. Trimming took 1 base from V and 1 from J; bases not matched to a gene: 7. The CDR3 reads CASSQVMAGVSYNEQFF. CDR3 DNA: TGTGCCAGCAGCCAAGTAATGGCGGGAGTATCCTACAATGAGCAGTTCTTC.

Only one count was recorded for this clone. The rearrangement links TRBV6-6 to TRBJ1-2, with no clear D. The germline V gene has CDR1 MNHNY and CDR2 SVGAGI (reference sequence). V was shortened by 6 bases and J by 4 bases, with 18 bases between the two germline ends. The CDR3 sequence is 15 residues long. This CDR3 reads CASSDGPGRGYGYTF. The CDR3 DNA follows: TGTGCCAGCAGCGACGGACCAGGACGGGGCTATGGCTACACCTTC.

The chain combines TRBV3-1 (or the pseudogene TRBV3-2) with TRBJ2-5; D is undetermined. CDR3 size: 15 residues. Between the trimmed V and J ends, which lost 1 base and 4 bases, there was a span of 13 bases. Germline CDR1 LGHDT, CDR2 YNNKEL (reference sequence). CDR3 loop: CASSQVGWRRETQYF. Here the CDR3 DNA reads TGTGCCAGCAGCCAAGTCGGGTGGCGGAGAGAGACCCAGTACTTC.

V usage is TRBV30 and J usage is TRBJ2-1; D may be TRBD1 (5 bases). The CDR3 has 14 residues. Germline V gene lookup returns CDR1 GTSNPN and CDR2 SVGIG (reference sequence). Trimming took off 2 bases at V and 8 bases at J, with 16 bases between the two ends. CDR3 sequence (DNA): TGTGCCTGGAGTCCATGGCAGGGCGGCCATGAGCAGTTCTTC. It specifies CAWSPWQGGHEQFF.

This rearrangement joins TRBV9 to TRBJ1-3, with D possibly matching TRBD1 (6 bases). Trimming pared 0 bases from V and 5 bases from J, leaving 9 bases between. Germline V gene sequence: CDR1 SGDLS, CDR2 YYNGEE. The CDR3 is 14 residues long. The CDR3 bases are TGTGCCAGCAGCGTAGGACAGGTCCGAAACACCATATATTTT. Translating it yields CASSVGQVRNTIYF.

This chain links TRBV6-1 with TRBJ1-5; no clear D. The CDR3 runs 15 residues. V lost 1 base and J lost 5, with 12 bases in between. Germline loops: CDR1 MNHNS, CDR2 SASEGT. The CDR3 sequence is CASSEDVRSDQPQHF. Here the CDR3 DNA reads TGTGCCAGCAGTGAAGATGTCCGAAGCGATCAGCCCCAGCATTTT.

This clone occurred a few times. This rearrangement joins TRBV3-1 (or the pseudogene TRBV3-2) to TRBJ1-5; tentatively, D is TRBD1 (6 bases). Trimming stripped 8 bases from V and 8 bases from J, with 13 bases between. Germline V lookup: CDR1 LGHDT, CDR2 YNNKEL (reference sequence). This CDR3 has 12 amino acids. Here the CDR3 DNA reads TGTGCCAGCGGGGGCAGCGATAAGCCCCAGCATTTT. This translates into CASGGSDKPQHF.

This chain links TRBV6-5 with TRBJ1-2, with TRBD1 matching over 9 bases. The length of the CDR3 is 14 residues. CDR1 and CDR2 (germline): MNHEY, SVGAGI. V gave up 6 bases and J gave up 8 bases; unmatched junction bases: 10. CDR3 nucleotide sequence: TGTGCCAGCAGCCTCGGACAGGGGAAGTTGGGCTACACCTTC. Its protein is CASSLGQGKLGYTF.

The chain carries TRBV6-1 and TRBJ2-3; D is uncertain. Trimming removed 1 base at V and 7 bases at J, with 9 bases between. This CDR3 comprises 13 residues. In germline, CDR1 is MNHNS, CDR2 SASEGT. The CDR3 here is CASSEDSSYTQYF. The DNA for the CDR3 is TGTGCCAGCAGTGAAGACAGCTCATATACGCAGTATTTT.

This clone was observed once. V usage is TRBV5-1 and J usage is TRBJ1-2, with unresolved D. The CDR3 has 15 residues. V was shortened by 3 bases and J by 2 bases, with 14 bases between the two germline ends. Germline assignment: CDR1 SGHRS and CDR2 YFSETQ. The CDR3 reads CASSWSGVTNYGYTF. CDR3 sequence (DNA): TGCGCCAGCAGCTGGTCCGGGGTAACCAACTATGGCTACACCTTC.

The table lists this clone with a few counts. The chain combines TRBV5-1 with TRBJ1-2, with 8 bases that match TRBD1. The CDR3 is 15 residues long. Germline values: CDR1 SGHRS, CDR2 YFSETQ. V was clipped by 4 bases and J by 3 bases; unmatched bases: 8. This chain's CDR3 is CASSPEVTGDYGYTF. CDR3 DNA: TGCGCCAGCAGCCCGGAGGTGACAGGGGACTATGGCTACACCTTC.

This rearrangement joins TRBV7-9 to TRBJ2-5; TRBD1 matches at 7 bases. V shed 1 base, J shed 4 bases, and the junction held 6 bases outside the gene matches. Germline V gene lookup returns CDR1 SEHNR and CDR2 FQNEAQ (reference sequence). CDR3 length: 15 amino acids. The chain's CDR3 is CASSLEGARVETQYF. CDR3 coding DNA: TGTGCCAGCAGCTTAGAGGGGGCGCGTGTAGAGACCCAGTACTTC. Variable domain in full (rest from reference TRBV7-9 and TRBJ2-5): DTGVSQNPRHKITKRGQNVTFRCDPISEHNRLYWYRQTLGQGPEFLTYFQNEAQLEKSRLLSDRFSAERPKGSFSTLEIQRTEQGDSAMYLCASSLEGARVETQYFGPGTRLLVL.